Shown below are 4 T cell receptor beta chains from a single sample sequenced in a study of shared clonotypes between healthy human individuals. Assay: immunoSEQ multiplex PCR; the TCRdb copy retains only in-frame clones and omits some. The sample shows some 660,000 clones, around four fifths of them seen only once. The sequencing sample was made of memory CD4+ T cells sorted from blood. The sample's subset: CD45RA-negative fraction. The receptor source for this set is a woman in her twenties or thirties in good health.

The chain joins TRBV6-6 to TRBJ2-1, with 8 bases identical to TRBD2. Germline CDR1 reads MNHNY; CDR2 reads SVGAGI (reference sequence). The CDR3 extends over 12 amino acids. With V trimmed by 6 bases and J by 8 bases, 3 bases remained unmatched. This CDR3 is CASRKLADEQFF. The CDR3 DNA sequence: TGTGCCAGCAGAAAACTAGCGGATGAGCAGTTCTTC.

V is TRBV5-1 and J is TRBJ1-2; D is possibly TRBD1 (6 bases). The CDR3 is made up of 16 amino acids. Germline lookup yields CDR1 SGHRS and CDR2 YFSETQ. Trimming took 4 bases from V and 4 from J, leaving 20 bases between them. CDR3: CASSQRPGDKSYGYTF. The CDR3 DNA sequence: TGCGCCAGCAGCCAACGGCCTGGGGACAAGTCCTATGGCTACACCTTC.

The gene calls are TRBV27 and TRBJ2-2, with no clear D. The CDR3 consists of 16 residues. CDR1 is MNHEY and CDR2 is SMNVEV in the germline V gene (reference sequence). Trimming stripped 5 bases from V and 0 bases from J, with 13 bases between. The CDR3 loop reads CASSPPGRSNTGELFF. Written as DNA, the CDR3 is TGTGCCAGCAGTCCCCCCGGGCGGTCGAACACCGGGGAGCTGTTTTTT.

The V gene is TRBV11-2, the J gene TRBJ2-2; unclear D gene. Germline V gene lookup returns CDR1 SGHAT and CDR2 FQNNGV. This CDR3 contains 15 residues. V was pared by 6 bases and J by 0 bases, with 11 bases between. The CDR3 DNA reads TGTGCCAGCAGGTTTAACTTCCCGAACACCGGGGAGCTGTTTTTT. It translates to CASRFNFPNTGELFF.